This T cell receptor (beta chain) was retrieved from a study of T cell responses to AZD1222 COVID-19 vaccine. Study-level findings and limits: In the spike-specific TCR repertoire, nearly half reportedly target unmutated variant regions. A mostly white British donor set with more females was recruited, and clonal diversity was possibly underestimated.

Comments on this clone: The antigen is undetermined.

Profiled with immunoSEQ multiplex PCR; TCRdb holds only in-frame clones, not every one. The table records approximately 88,000 clones, just over 90% of them present only once. This TCR derives from an adult who received the AZD1222 COVID-19 vaccine. The sequenced sample was peripheral blood, obtained 28 days after the second AZD1222 dose.

This CDR3 reads CASSKDRGQDETQYF. The CDR3 DNA sequence: TGTGCCAGCAGTAAAGACAGGGGGCAAGATGAGACCCAGTACTTC. V is TRBV28 and J is TRBJ2-5, with TRBD1 matching over 10 bases. The J segment lost 5 bases and the V segment lost 5 bases, leaving 8 bases of the junction unmatched. The CDR3 covers 15 residues. Germline V gives CDR1 MDHEN, CDR2 SYDVKM.